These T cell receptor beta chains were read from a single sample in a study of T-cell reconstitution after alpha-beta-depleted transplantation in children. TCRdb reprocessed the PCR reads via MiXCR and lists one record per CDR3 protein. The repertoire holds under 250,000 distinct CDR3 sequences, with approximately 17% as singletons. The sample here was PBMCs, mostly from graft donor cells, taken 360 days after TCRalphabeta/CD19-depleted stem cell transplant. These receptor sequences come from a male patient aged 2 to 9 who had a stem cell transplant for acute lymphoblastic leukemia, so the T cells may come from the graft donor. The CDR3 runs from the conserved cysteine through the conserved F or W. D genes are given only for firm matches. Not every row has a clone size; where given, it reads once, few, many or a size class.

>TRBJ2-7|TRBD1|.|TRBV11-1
CASSRKPGQGAGEQYF
TGTGCCAGCAGCCGAAAACCGGGACAGGGGGCGGGGGAGCAGTACTTC
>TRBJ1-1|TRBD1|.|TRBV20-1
CSAVRGFTEAFF
TGCAGTGCCGTCAGGGGGTTCACTGAAGCTTTCTTT
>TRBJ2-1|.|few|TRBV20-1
CCARDLRGESYNEQFF
TGCTGTGCTAGAGATCTGCGGGGTGAGAGCTACAATGAGCAGTTCTTC
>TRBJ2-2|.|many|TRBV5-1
CASRRDTGELFF
TGCGCCAGCCGAAGGGACACCGGGGAGCTGTTTTTT
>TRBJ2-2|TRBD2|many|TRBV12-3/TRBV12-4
CASSLGGSTGELFF
TGCGCCAGCAGCTTGGGGGGGAGCACCGGGGAGCTGTTTTTT
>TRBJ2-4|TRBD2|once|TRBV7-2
CASSGGGKNIQYF
TGTGCCAGCAGCGGCGGGGGAAAAAACATTCAGTACTTC
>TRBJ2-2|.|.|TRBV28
CASRSGVGELFF
TGTGCCAGCAGATCAGGGGTTGGGGAGCTGTTTTTT
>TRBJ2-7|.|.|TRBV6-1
CASKSKGQPDPSSYEQYF
TGTGCCAGCAAGTCGAAGGGCCAGCCTGACCCCTCCTCCTACGAGCAGTACTTC
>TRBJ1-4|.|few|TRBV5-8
CASSLGKLFF
TGTGCCAGCAGTTTGGGGAAACTGTTTTTT
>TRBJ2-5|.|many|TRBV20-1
CSASDTGSPGLETQYF
TGCAGTGCTAGTGATACGGGATCCCCTGGGTTGGAGACCCAGTACTTC
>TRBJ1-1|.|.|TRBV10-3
CATYREGTEAFF
TGTGCCACCTACAGGGAGGGGACTGAAGCTTTCTTT
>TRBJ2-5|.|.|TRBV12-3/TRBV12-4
CASSSSRGQTQYF
TGTGCCAGCAGTTCATCGAGGGGCCAGACCCAGTACTTC
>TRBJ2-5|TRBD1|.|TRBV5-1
CASSDRDRQETQYF
TGCGCCAGCAGCGACCGGGACAGGCAAGAGACCCAGTACTTC
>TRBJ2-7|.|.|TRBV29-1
CSVDGGAEQYF
TGCAGCGTTGACGGTGGGGCCGAGCAGTACTTC
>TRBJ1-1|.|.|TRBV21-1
CASSRRGTPEAFF
TGTGCCAGCAGTCGGCGGGGGACCCCTGAAGCTTTCTTT
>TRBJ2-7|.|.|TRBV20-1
CSASSVRTYEQYF
TGCAGTGCTAGTTCGGTTCGAACCTACGAGCAGTACTTC
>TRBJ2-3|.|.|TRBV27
CASSRGWGGDTQYF
TGTGCCAGCAGTCGCGGGTGGGGAGGAGATACGCAGTATTTT
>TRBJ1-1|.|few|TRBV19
CASSRGQANTEAFF
TGTGCCAGTAGCCGAGGGCAGGCGAACACTGAAGCTTTCTTT
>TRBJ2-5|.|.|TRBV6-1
CASSEAPIGGEETQYF
TGTGCCAGCAGTGAAGCTCCCATTGGGGGAGAAGAGACCCAGTACTTC
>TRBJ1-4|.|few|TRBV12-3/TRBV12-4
CASSPNPGGQALFF
TGTGCCAGCAGCCCGAACCCGGGGGGCCAGGCACTGTTTTTT
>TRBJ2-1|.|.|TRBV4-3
CASSQDLWAQTEQFF
TGCGCCAGCAGCCAAGATCTCTGGGCCCAAACAGAGCAGTTCTTC
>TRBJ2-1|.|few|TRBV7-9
CASSSLDFDSYNEQFF
TGTGCCAGCAGCTCTCTCGACTTCGACTCCTACAATGAGCAGTTCTTC
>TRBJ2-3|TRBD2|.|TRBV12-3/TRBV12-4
CASSPGLGRADTQYF
TGTGCCAGCAGCCCGGGACTAGGTCGGGCAGATACGCAGTATTTT
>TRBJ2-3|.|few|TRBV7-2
CASSFGFSTDTQYF
TGTGCCAGCAGCTTTGGGTTTAGCACAGATACGCAGTATTTT
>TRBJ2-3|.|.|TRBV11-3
CASSAGGQLDTQYF
TGTGCCAGCAGCGCCGGAGGGCAGTTAGATACGCAGTATTTT
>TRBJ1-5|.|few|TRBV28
CASSFSRVDNQPQHF
TGTGCCAGCAGTTTTAGCAGGGTGGACAATCAGCCCCAGCATTTT
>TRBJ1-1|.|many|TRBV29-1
CSVEIRGGTEAFF
TGCAGCGTTGAGATTCGGGGAGGTACTGAAGCTTTCTTT
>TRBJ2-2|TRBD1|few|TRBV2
CASSVDRGITGELFF
TGTGCCAGCAGTGTGGACAGGGGGATCACCGGGGAGCTGTTTTTT
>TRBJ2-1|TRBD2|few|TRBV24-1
CATRTGGGSYNEQFF
TGTGCCACCAGAACCGGGGGGGGCTCCTACAATGAGCAGTTCTTC
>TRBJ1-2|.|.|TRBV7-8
CASSLARGPEGYTF
TGTGCCAGCAGCTTAGCGCGAGGGCCCGAGGGCTACACCTTC
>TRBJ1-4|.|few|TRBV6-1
CASRRGTSSGNEKLFF
TGTGCCAGCCGCCGGGGGACGAGTAGCGGTAATGAAAAACTGTTTTTT
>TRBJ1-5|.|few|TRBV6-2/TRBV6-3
CASSPTGWQPQHF
TGTGCCAGCAGCCCCACGGGTTGGCAGCCCCAGCATTTT
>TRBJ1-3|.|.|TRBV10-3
CAISSQGGNTIYF
TGTGCCATCAGTTCACAGGGTGGAAACACCATATATTTT
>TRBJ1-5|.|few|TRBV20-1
CSAPRGGRGPQHF
TGCAGTGCTCCCCGAGGCGGACGGGGGCCCCAGCATTTT
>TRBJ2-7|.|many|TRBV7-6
CASSLGSGPYEQYF
TGTGCCAGCAGCTTAGGGTCGGGTCCCTACGAGCAGTACTTC
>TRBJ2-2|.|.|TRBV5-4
CASSLNRNTGELFF
TGTGCCAGCAGCTTGAACAGGAACACCGGGGAGCTGTTTTTT